The rows below give T cell receptor beta chains drawn from one sample of a study of vaccination effects on CD4 cells after COVID-19. These TCRs' antigens remain unknown. Repertoires were generated with immunoSEQ multiplex PCR, while TCRdb's copy carries only in-frame clones and drops some. The sample shows around 12,000 clones, around 73% of them seen only once. The source was CD4+ T cells from PBMCs cultured with HCoV-NL63 spike peptides, collected after COVID-19 vaccination. The source of these receptors is a human donor who had a prior SARS-CoV-2 infection. Each CDR3 is given without its conserved first and last residue. A D gene is named only where the DNA matches it firmly. Not every row has a clone size; where given, it reads once, few, many or a size class.

>.|.|TRBV27|TRBJ2-1
ASSFNGHGEQF
>.|.|TRBV3-1/TRBV3-2|TRBJ1-4
ASSPSGEKLF
>TRBD2|.|TRBV4-1|TRBJ2-1
ASSQITLGLAGGPLF
>TRBD1|.|TRBV6-5|TRBJ1-2
ASKRQGMGYT
>.|.|TRBV5-1|TRBJ2-5
ASSLNNLARSETQY
>TRBD1|.|TRBV19|TRBJ1-5
ASSRATHRGSSNQPQH
>.|.|TRBV7-2|TRBJ2-5
ASSLGSRSGQETQY
>.|.|TRBV5-4|TRBJ2-3
ASSFRGGTDTQY
>.|.|TRBV5-1|TRBJ2-6
ASSLRQISGANVLT
>TRBD1|.|TRBV7-2|TRBJ2-7
ASSLRGTGGGEQY
>.|.|TRBV24-1|TRBJ2-1
ATSDLNEQF
>.|.|TRBV7-2|TRBJ2-1
ASSPRAGLEQF
>TRBD2|.|TRBV4-3|TRBJ2-7
ASSQGVGLAGEQY
>TRBD1|large|TRBV30|TRBJ2-7
AWSVSGQYEQY
>.|.|TRBV24-1|TRBJ2-2
ATRDGGANTGELF
>.|once|TRBV11-2|TRBJ2-7
ASSYPYLAEGWEQY
>.|.|TRBV9|TRBJ2-5
ASSVEGGGQETQY
>TRBD2|.|TRBV5-1|TRBJ2-3
ASSYLAGVGDTQY
>.|.|TRBV30|TRBJ1-1
AWSVAVNTEAF
>.|.|TRBV4-2|TRBJ1-4
ASSPIPQGLKLF
>.|.|TRBV30|TRBJ2-7
AWTRARTYEQY
>.|.|TRBV6-1|TRBJ1-6
ASSDSYNSPLH
>.|.|TRBV10-1|TRBJ2-3
ASSDTGHGSTDTQY
>.|.|TRBV5-4|TRBJ2-7
ASSLGGADSVYEQY
>.|.|TRBV6-2/TRBV6-3|TRBJ1-2
ASSFNFYGYT
>.|few|TRBV5-4|TRBJ2-1
ASSTPGGSYNEQF
>TRBD2|.|TRBV27|TRBJ2-3
ASSLFALAGITDTQY
>TRBD1|.|TRBV7-8|TRBJ1-2
ASSQGQAQGYT
>TRBD1|.|TRBV5-1|TRBJ2-1
ASSLGPRTGDLNEQF
>.|.|TRBV5-1|TRBJ2-3
ASSPSGAGTDTQY